The 26 T cell receptor beta chains reported below all come from one sample, sequenced in a study of shared clonotypes between healthy human individuals. Assay: immunoSEQ multiplex PCR; the TCRdb copy retains only in-frame clones and omits some. The repertoire holds about 2.4 million clones, with 93% as singletons. The sample was naive CD4+ T cells from PBMCs. Subset noted: CD45RA+ positively selected. All receptors come from a man younger than 35 in good health. Some clones in this sample may be carry-over from other donors' samples.

A single count supports this clone. This chain connects TRBV28 to TRBJ1-3, with a weak D call TRBD1 (5 bases). Per the germline V gene, CDR1 is MDHEN and CDR2 is SYDVKM. The length of the CDR3 is 13 residues. V lost 11 bases and J lost 1, with 12 bases in between. CDR3 sequence reads: CAAQSGSGNTIYF. The CDR3 DNA sequence: TGTGCCGCACAATCAGGGTCTGGAAACACCATATATTTT. Variable domain in full (rest from reference TRBV28 and TRBJ1-3): DVKVTQSSRYLVKRTGEKVFLECVQDMDHENMFWYRQDPGLGLRLIYFSYDVKMKEKGDIPEGYSVSREKKERFSLILESASTNQTSMYLCAAQSGSGNTIYFGEGSWLTVV.

Turning to this clone: Other nucleotide sequences in the sample specify the same CDR3. The chain recombines TRBV4-2 with TRBJ1-5; no clear D gene. The CDR3 consists of 14 residues. Germline CDR1 LGHNA, CDR2 YNFKEQ. Deletions cut 0 bases from V and 0 bases from J, with 3 bases between. CDR3 amino acids: CASSQDGSNQPQHF. CDR3 nucleotides: TGTGCCAGCAGCCAAGATGGTAGCAATCAGCCCCAGCATTTT.

As for this clone: Additional DNA sequences in this sample encode the identical CDR3. This chain joins TRBV30 and TRBJ2-5, with D unclear. Germline V gene sequence: CDR1 GTSNPN, CDR2 SVGIG (reference sequence). The length of the CDR3 is 10 residues. Trimming cost V 1 base and J 4 bases, with 1 base left between them. The CDR3 protein is CAWSGETQYF. CDR3 nucleotide sequence: TGTGCCTGGAGTGGAGAGACCCAGTACTTC.

This sequence joins TRBV2 and TRBJ2-7; D gene unclear. Trimming cost V 6 bases and J 1 base, with 10 bases left between them. The CDR3 extends over 13 amino acids. Germline values: CDR1 SNHLY, CDR2 FYNNEI. In DNA form, the CDR3 reads TGTGCCAGCAGGTCGACGAGATCCTACGAGCAGTACTTC. Amino acid sequence: CASRSTRSYEQYF.

V usage is TRBV5-3 and J usage is TRBJ1-4; no firm D call. TRBV5-3 is flagged as an ORF with uncertain function. The CDR3 is 10 amino acids. V dropped 3 bases and J dropped 11 bases, with 5 bases sitting between them. The CDR3 DNA reads as TGTGCCAGAAGCTCCGACAAACTGTTTTTT. Amino acid sequence: CARSSDKLFF.

Comment on this clone: This sample includes further DNA sequences coding for the same CDR3. The V call is TRBV5-1, the J call TRBJ2-3; D remains ambiguous. The CDR3 totals 12 residues. Per the germline V gene, CDR1 is SGHRS and CDR2 is YFSETQ. Between the trimmed V and J ends, which lost 2 bases and 4 bases, there was a span of 5 bases. As DNA, the CDR3 is TGCGCCAGCAGCTTAACAGCAGATACGCAGTATTTT. It translates to CASSLTADTQYF. Variable domain in full (rest from reference TRBV5-1 and TRBJ2-3): KAGVTQTPRYLIKTRGQQVTLSCSPISGHRSVSWYQQTPGQGLQFLFEYFSETQRNKGNFPGRFSGRQFSNSRSEMNVSTLELGDSALYLCASSLTADTQYFGPGTRLTVL.

In DNA form, the CDR3 reads TGTGCCAGCAGCTCGCTGTTGGGGGCAGGGAATCAGCCCCAGCATTTT. Translating gives CASSSLLGAGNQPQHF. The gene calls are TRBV7-8 and TRBJ1-5, with TRBD1 as a possible D gene (6 bases). Germline CDR1 reads SGHVS; CDR2 reads FQNEAQ. CDR3 size: 16 residues. Trimming took off 4 bases at V and 4 bases at J, with 17 bases between the two ends.

The rearrangement links TRBV2 to TRBJ1-4; D not certain. CDR1 is SNHLY and CDR2 is FYNNEI in the germline V gene. Trimming removed 7 bases at V and 7 bases at J, with 19 bases between. The CDR3 sequence is 15 residues long. In nucleotides, the CDR3 is TGTGCCAGCAAACGTGAATTTAGGGAAGGTGAAAAACTGTTTTTT. Protein product: CASKREFREGEKLFF.

This clone occurred once. The chain couples TRBV6-1 to TRBJ2-1, with a tentative D call TRBD2 (6 bases). The CDR3 has 15 residues. Germline CDR1 and CDR2: MNHNS and SASEGT. Trimming pared 2 bases from V and 4 bases from J, leaving 12 bases between. The CDR3 loop reads CASSEWGLGYNEQFF. In DNA, the CDR3 is TGTGCCAGCAGTGAATGGGGACTGGGGTACAATGAGCAGTTCTTC.

This chain uses TRBV7-2 with TRBJ2-1; perhaps TRBD2 as D (6 bases). The CDR3 spans 15 residues. The V end was cut by 5 bases, the J end by 7 bases, with 18 bases between. Germline V lookup: CDR1 SGHTA, CDR2 FQGNSA. CDR3 nucleotides: TGTGCCAGCAGCGCAAGGACCGGGGCGGGGAATGAGCAGTTCTTC. Its protein product is CASSARTGAGNEQFF. The variable domain in full, with the rest retrieved from reference TRBV7-2 and TRBJ2-1, is GAGVSQSPSNKVTEKGKDVELRCDPISGHTALYWYRQSLGQGLEFLIYFQGNSAPDKSGLPSDRFSAERTGGSVSTLTIQRTQQEDSAVYLCASSARTGAGNEQFFGPGTRLTVL.

The chain carries TRBV10-3 and TRBJ1-5; D unresolved. CDR1 is ENHRY and CDR2 is SYGVKD in the germline V gene. V shed 3 bases and J shed 5 bases, with 11 bases lying between them. This CDR3 has 14 amino acids. CDR3 bases: TGTGCCATCAGTGATTGGCAGATCGATCAGCCCCAGCATTTT. This translates into CAISDWQIDQPQHF.

The chain is built from TRBV19 and TRBJ1-2; D uncertain. Trimming shortened V by 5 bases and J by 8 bases, and 18 bases separated the two germline ends. The CDR3 sequence is 14 residues long. The germline V gene has CDR1 LNHDA and CDR2 SQIVND (reference sequence). CDR3 sequence reads: CASSFRRGPGGYTF. CDR3 DNA sequence: TGTGCCAGTAGTTTCCGACGAGGGCCGGGGGGCTACACCTTC.

V gene TRBV5-4 combines with J gene TRBJ1-2; TRBD1 is a possible D gene (5 bases). Germline V gives CDR1 SGHNT, CDR2 YYREEE (reference sequence). The V gene lost 0 bases and the J gene lost 5 bases, with 11 bases spanning the gap. The CDR3 is made up of 14 amino acids. This chain's CDR3 is CASSLERRGYGYTF. CDR3 in DNA: TGTGCCAGCAGCTTGGAACGGCGGGGGTATGGCTACACCTTC. The whole variable domain, filled in from reference TRBV5-4 and TRBJ1-2, reads ETGVTQSPTHLIKTRGQQVTLRCSSQSGHNTVSWYQQALGQGPQFIFQYYREEENGRGNFPPRFSGLQFPNYSSELNVNALELDDSALYLCASSLERRGYGYTFGSGTRLTVV.

The chain uses TRBV29-1 and TRBJ2-5, with D perhaps matching TRBD2 (6 bases). Trimming pared 7 bases from V and 3 bases from J, leaving 12 bases between. The germline CDR1 and CDR2 sequences are SQVTM and ANQGSEA. This CDR3 spans 12 amino acids. CDR3 in DNA: TGCAGCGCCGGGAGTGGGAAAGAGACCCAGTACTTC. Translation gives CSAGSGKETQYF.

A word on this clone: Other nucleotide sequences from this sample produce the same CDR3. The chain has TRBV2 and TRBJ2-5; the match to TRBD1 covers 9 bases. In germline, CDR1 is SNHLY, CDR2 FYNNEI. The junction had 1 base not matched to a gene; V was cut back by 6 bases and J by 5 bases. The CDR3 loop spans 12 amino acids. The CDR3 here is CASSDRGETQYF. The DNA for the CDR3 is TGTGCCAGCAGCGACAGGGGGGAGACCCAGTACTTC. Using reference TRBV2 and TRBJ2-5 for the parts outside the CDR3, the full variable domain is EPEVTQTPSHQVTQMGQEVILRCVPISNHLYFYWYRQILGQKVEFLVSFYNNEISEKSEIFDDQFSVERPDGSNFTLKIRSTKLEDSAMYFCASSDRGETQYFGPGTRLLVL.

This chain connects TRBV5-1 to TRBJ2-7; a weak D match, TRBD1 (6 bases). The CDR3 length is 15 residues. Trimming stripped 3 bases from V and 1 base from J, with 14 bases between. The germline V gene encodes CDR1 SGHRS and CDR2 YFSETQ. The CDR3 nucleotides are TGCGCCAGCAGCTCCCGAGCAGGGGTTTCCTACGAGCAGTACTTC. Translation gives CASSSRAGVSYEQYF.

CDR3 nucleotides: TGTGCTAGTGGTCTGCGACTAGCGGGAAGATTTGGCACAGATACGCAGTATTTT. Amino acids: CASGLRLAGRFGTDTQYF. The gene calls are TRBV12-5 and TRBJ2-3; 11 bases agree with TRBD2. In germline, CDR1 is LGHNT, CDR2 FRNRAP. V dropped 5 bases and J dropped 1; count of bases not matched to a gene: 11. This CDR3 contains 18 residues.

This sequence joins TRBV14 and TRBJ2-3, with 7 bases fitting TRBD2. J was trimmed by 10 bases and V by 1 base; bases with no gene match: 14. CDR1 and CDR2 from the germline V gene are SGHDN and FVKESK. This CDR3 is 16 amino acids long. Here the CDR3 DNA reads TGTGCCAGCAGCCAAGGCGGGAGAAACATGTTTCAAGCGCAGTATTTT. Its protein product is CASSQGGRNMFQAQYF.

This sequence joins TRBV27 and TRBJ2-7; 10 bases are shared with TRBD2. V dropped 5 bases and J dropped 7; count of bases not matched to a gene: 14. Germline V gene data show CDR1 as MNHEY and CDR2 as SMNVEV (reference sequence). This CDR3 comprises 16 residues. CDR3 coding DNA: TGTGCCAGCAGTCCTCTCCCCCTAGCGGGAGTGACTGAGCAGTACTTC. Translated, it gives CASSPLPLAGVTEQYF.

This clone was seen once. This chain uses TRBV10-3 with TRBJ2-3; D ambiguous. The CDR3 is 13 residues long. Trimming removed 2 bases at V and 4 bases at J, with 7 bases between. Germline V gene sequence: CDR1 ENHRY, CDR2 SYGVKD. The CDR3 sequence: CAISEVQADTQYF. CDR3 DNA: TGTGCCATCAGTGAGGTCCAAGCAGATACGCAGTATTTT.

V is TRBV28 and J is TRBJ2-7; D is tentatively TRBD1 or TRBD2 (5 bases each). The CDR3 runs to 14 residues. Between the trimmed V and J ends, which lost 5 bases and 6 bases, there was a span of 17 bases. Germline CDR1 and CDR2: MDHEN and SYDVKM. The CDR3 DNA follows: TGTGCCAGCAGTCTGCCCCGGGACGTCGCCGAGCAGTACTTC. This translates into CASSLPRDVAEQYF.

This chain links TRBV2 with TRBJ1-3, with a tentative D call TRBD1 (5 bases). The CDR3 runs 13 residues. Trimming removed 10 bases at V and 0 bases at J, with 10 bases between. Germline assignment: CDR1 SNHLY and CDR2 FYNNEI. The DNA for the CDR3 is TGTGCCACCTCGAGGGGCTCTGGAAACACCATATATTTT. Translated, it gives CATSRGSGNTIYF.

The chain employs TRBV1 and TRBJ1-2. TRBV1 is a pseudogene locus. The CDR3 is made up of 16 amino acids. As DNA, the CDR3 is TGCACCAGCAGCCAAGAGGTACGGTATCTGGACTATGGCTACACCTTC. Protein product: CTSSQEVRYLDYGYTF.

The chain couples TRBV5-1 to TRBJ2-3, with a weak D call TRBD2 (6 bases). Germline V gives CDR1 SGHRS, CDR2 YFSETQ. Trimming shortened V by 1 base and J by 1 base, and 13 bases separated the two germline ends. The CDR3 consists of 16 residues. The CDR3 DNA is TGCGCCAGCAGCTTGATCTGGGACTGGCGCACAGATACGCAGTATTTT. The encoded protein is CASSLIWDWRTDTQYF.

The chain links TRBV6-4 to TRBJ2-3; 9 bases map to TRBD1. The CDR3 spans 16 residues. Germline loops: CDR1 MRHNA, CDR2 SNTAGT. Germline trimming cut 3 bases from V and 3 bases from J; bases unmatched to any gene: 7. The CDR3 DNA reads as TGTGCCAGCAGTGATTTGCCGGGACAGGGAACAGATACGCAGTATTTT. This codes for CASSDLPGQGTDTQYF.

The V call is TRBV14, the J call TRBJ1-1; the D is unclear. The CDR3 runs to 14 residues. Trimming shortened V by 5 bases and J by 4 bases, and 14 bases separated the two germline ends. CDR1 SGHDN and CDR2 FVKESK come from the germline V gene. For the CDR3, the DNA is TGTGCCAGCAGCACTACTGGTTTTCCCACTGAAGCTTTCTTT. It translates to CASSTTGFPTEAFF. The full variable domain, rest sourced from reference TRBV14 and TRBJ1-1, is EAGVTQFPSHSVIEKGQTVTLRCDPISGHDNLYWYRRVMGKEIKFLLHFVKESKQDESGMPNNRFLAERTGGTYSTLKVQPAELEDSGVYFCASSTTGFPTEAFFGQGTRLTVV.